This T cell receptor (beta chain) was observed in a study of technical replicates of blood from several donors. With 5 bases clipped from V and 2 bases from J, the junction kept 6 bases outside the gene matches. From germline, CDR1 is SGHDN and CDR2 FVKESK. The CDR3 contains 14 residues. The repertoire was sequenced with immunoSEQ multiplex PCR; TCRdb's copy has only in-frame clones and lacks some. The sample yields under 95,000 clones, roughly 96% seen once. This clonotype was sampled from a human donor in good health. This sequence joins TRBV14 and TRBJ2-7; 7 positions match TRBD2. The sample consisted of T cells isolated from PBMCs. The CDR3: CASSTGLTTYEQYF. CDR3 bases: TGTGCCAGCAGCACGGGACTAACAACCTACGAGCAGTACTTC.